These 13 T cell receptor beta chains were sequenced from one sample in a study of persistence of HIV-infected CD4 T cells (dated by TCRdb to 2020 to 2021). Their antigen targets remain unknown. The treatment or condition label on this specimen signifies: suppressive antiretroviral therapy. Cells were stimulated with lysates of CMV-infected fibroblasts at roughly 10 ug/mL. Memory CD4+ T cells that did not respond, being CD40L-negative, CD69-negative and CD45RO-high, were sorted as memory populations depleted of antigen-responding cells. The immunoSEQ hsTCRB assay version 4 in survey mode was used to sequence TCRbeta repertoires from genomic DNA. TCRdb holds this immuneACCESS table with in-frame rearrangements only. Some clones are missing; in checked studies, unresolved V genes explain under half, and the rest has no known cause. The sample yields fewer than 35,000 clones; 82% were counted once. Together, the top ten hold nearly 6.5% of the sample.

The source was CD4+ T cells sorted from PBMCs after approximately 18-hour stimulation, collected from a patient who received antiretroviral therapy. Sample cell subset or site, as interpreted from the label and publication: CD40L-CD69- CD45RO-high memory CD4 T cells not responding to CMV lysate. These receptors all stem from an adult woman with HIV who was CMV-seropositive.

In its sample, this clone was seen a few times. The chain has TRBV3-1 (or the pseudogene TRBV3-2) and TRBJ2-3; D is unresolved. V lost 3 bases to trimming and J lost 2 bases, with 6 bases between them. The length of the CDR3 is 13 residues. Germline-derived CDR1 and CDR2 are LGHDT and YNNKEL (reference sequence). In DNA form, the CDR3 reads TGTGCCAGCAGCCAGGACCCCACAGATACGCAGTATTTT. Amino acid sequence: CASSQDPTDTQYF.

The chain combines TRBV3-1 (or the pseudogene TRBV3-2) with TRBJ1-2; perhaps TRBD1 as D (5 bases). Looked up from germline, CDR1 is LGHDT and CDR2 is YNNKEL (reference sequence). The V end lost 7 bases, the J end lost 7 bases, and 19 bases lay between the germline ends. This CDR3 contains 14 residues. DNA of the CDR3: TGTGCCAGCACCCTGGGGCTCGGAGTGGGTGGCTACACCTTC. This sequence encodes CASTLGLGVGGYTF.

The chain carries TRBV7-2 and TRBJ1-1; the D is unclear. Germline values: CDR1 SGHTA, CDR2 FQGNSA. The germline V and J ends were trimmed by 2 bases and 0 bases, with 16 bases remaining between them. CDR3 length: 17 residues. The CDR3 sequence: CASSLMKSEFMNTEAFF. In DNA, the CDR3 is TGTGCCAGCAGCTTAATGAAGTCAGAATTCATGAACACTGAAGCTTTCTTT.

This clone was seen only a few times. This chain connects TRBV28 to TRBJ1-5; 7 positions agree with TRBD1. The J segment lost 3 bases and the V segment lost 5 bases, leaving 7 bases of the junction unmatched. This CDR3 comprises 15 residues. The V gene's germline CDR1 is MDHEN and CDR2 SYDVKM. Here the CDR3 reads CASSENRGNNQPQHF. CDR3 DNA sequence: TGTGCCAGCAGTGAAAACAGGGGAAACAATCAGCCCCAGCATTTT.

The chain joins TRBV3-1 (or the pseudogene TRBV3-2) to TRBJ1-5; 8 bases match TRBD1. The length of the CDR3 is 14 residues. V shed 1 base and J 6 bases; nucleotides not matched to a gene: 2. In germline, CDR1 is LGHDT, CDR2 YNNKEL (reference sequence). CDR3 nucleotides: TGTGCCAGCAGCCAAGGACAGGGGACTCAGCCCCAGCATTTT. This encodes CASSQGQGTQPQHF.

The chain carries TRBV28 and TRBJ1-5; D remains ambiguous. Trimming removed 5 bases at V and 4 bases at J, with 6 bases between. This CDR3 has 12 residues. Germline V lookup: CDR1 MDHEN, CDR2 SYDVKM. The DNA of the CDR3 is TGTGCCAGCAGTAGGGAGAATCAGCCCCAGCATTTT. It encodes CASSRENQPQHF.

The CDR3 spells CASSPLQGLELTEAFF. In DNA, the CDR3 is TGTGCCAGCTCACCGCTACAAGGTTTGGAGTTGACTGAAGCTTTCTTT. This chain joins TRBV18 and TRBJ1-1; no clear D gene. The length of the CDR3 is 16 residues. The germline V gene encodes CDR1 KGHSH and CDR2 LQKENI. Trimming took off 3 bases at V and 5 bases at J, with 19 bases between the two ends.

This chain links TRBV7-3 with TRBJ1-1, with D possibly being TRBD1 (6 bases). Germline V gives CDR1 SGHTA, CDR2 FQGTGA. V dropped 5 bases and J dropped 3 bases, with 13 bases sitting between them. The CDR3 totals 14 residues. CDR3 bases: TGTGCCAGCAGCCGCACAGGGACCCACACTGAAGCTTTCTTT. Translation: CASSRTGTHTEAFF. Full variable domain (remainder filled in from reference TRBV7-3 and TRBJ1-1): GAGVSQTPSNKVTEKGKYVELRCDPISGHTALYWYRQSLGQGPEFLIYFQGTGAADDSGLPNDRFFAVRPEGSVSTLKIQRTERGDSAVYLCASSRTGTHTEAFFGQGTRLTVV.

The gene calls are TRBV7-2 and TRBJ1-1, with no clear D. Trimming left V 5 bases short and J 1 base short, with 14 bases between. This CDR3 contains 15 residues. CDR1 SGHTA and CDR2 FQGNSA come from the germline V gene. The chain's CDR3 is CASSPNPGWNTEAFF. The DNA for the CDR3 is TGTGCCAGCAGCCCAAATCCGGGATGGAACACTGAAGCTTTCTTT.

CDR3 DNA: TGTGCCAGCAGTCGCGGACAGGGGGCGCATGAGACCCAGTACTTC. Protein product: CASSRGQGAHETQYF. The chain couples TRBV27 to TRBJ2-5, with TRBD1 matching 11 bases. Germline values: CDR1 MNHEY, CDR2 SMNVEV (reference sequence). The CDR3 spans 15 residues. Unmatched junction bases numbered 7, after V lost 5 bases and J lost 5 bases.

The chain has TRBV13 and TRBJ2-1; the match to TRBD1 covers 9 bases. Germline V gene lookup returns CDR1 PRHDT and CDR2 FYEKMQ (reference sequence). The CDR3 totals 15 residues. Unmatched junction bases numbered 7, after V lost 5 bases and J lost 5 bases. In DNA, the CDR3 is TGTGCCAGCAGCATTACCGGGACAGGGAACAATGAGCAGTTCTTC. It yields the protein CASSITGTGNNEQFF.

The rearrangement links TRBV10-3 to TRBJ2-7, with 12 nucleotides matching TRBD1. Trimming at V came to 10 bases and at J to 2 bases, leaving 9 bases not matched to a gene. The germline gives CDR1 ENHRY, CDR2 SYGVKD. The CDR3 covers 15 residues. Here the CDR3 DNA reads TGTGCCAGCATATCGGGACAGGGGGCAACCTACGAGCAGTACTTC. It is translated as CASISGQGATYEQYF.

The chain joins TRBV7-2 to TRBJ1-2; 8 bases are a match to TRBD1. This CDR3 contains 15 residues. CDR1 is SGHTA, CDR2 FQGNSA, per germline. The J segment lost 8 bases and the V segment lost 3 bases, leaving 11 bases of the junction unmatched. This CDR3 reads CASSFVQGAKGGYTF. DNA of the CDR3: TGTGCCAGCAGCTTTGTCCAGGGGGCGAAGGGAGGCTACACCTTC.